This is a list of T cell receptor beta chains from one sample in a study of T cell repertoires in ileal Crohn's disease. The method was immunoSEQ multiplex PCR; TCRdb's version includes in-frame clones alone and lacks a portion of them. The sample has roughly 3,900 clones, just under 80% seen once. Sequenced sample: ileal tissue. All receptors come from an adult with Crohn's disease. Each CDR3 is given with its conserved first and last residue. A D gene is named only where the DNA matches it firmly. Not every row has a clone size; where given, it reads once, few, many or a size class.

-,TRBJ1-6,-,14,TRBV2,TGTGCCAGCAGTTATGGACAGAATAATTCACCCCTCCACTTT,CASSYGQNNSPLHF
-,TRBJ2-1,-,13,TRBV2,TGTGCCAGCAGTGATGGGGCTATCGGGGAGCAGTTCTTC,CASSDGAIGEQFF
once,TRBJ1-5,TRBD1,14,TRBV7-8,TGTGCCAGCAGCTTAGGGACAGGGAATTGGCCCCAGCATTTT,CASSLGTGNWPQHF
-,TRBJ2-1,TRBD2,15,TRBV29-1,TGCAGCGTTGGTGGGGGGGAGGGACGGAACAATGAGCAGTTCTTC,CSVGGGEGRNNEQFF
-,TRBJ1-3,-,14,TRBV5-6,TGTGCCAGCTGGGCAGGGCGTTTTGGAAACACCATATATTTT,CASWAGRFGNTIYF
-,TRBJ2-2,TRBD1,15,TRBV5-1,TGCGCCAGCAGCTGGGACAGTAGGACCACCGGGGAGCTGTTTTTT,CASSWDSRTTGELFF
-,TRBJ2-2,-,12,TRBV29-1,TGCAGCGTGGGTCCGGGGATCGGGGAGCTGTTTTTT,CSVGPGIGELFF
-,TRBJ1-1,TRBD1,14,TRBV15,TGTGCCACCAGCAGACAAGACAGGGCTACTGAAGCTTTCTTT,CATSRQDRATEAFF
-,TRBJ1-1,-,14,TRBV28,TGTGCCAGCAGTTCCACAGGGATTCGCACTGAAGCTTTCTTT,CASSSTGIRTEAFF
-,TRBJ2-4,-,15,TRBV5-4,TGTGCCAGCAGCTCCGGGGGGCGAGGCGGAAACATTCAGTACTTC,CASSSGGRGGNIQYF
few,TRBJ1-2,TRBD1,16,TRBV18,TGTGCCAGCTCACCCTCCATCGGGACAGGGGGCTATGGCTACACCTTC,CASSPSIGTGGYGYTF
-,TRBJ1-3,TRBD1,15,TRBV30,TGTGCCTGGAGTAGGGACAGGGTTCGAGGAAACACCATATATTTT,CAWSRDRVRGNTIYF
-,TRBJ2-2,-,15,TRBV28,TGTGCCAGCCAGGTCGGCAGGGGTAGCACCGGGGAGCTGTTTTTT,CASQVGRGSTGELFF
few,TRBJ1-1,-,13,TRBV30,TGTGCCTGGAGTGGGACTTTTTTATCCGAAGCTTTCTTT,CAWSGTFLSEAFF
few,TRBJ1-6,-,11,TRBV28,TGTGCCAGCAGCTCCGGGGTCCCCCTCCACTTT,CASSSGVPLHF
large,TRBJ1-1,-,13,TRBV10-2,TGCGCCAGCAGGATACAGGGGAACACTGAAGCTTTCTTT,CASRIQGNTEAFF
-,TRBJ2-2,-,14,TRBV5-4,TGTGCCAGCAGCCGGGACTCGAGTACCGGGGAGCTGTTTTTT,CASSRDSSTGELFF
-,TRBJ2-3,TRBD2,16,TRBV4-1,TGCGCCAGCAGCCAGACCACCACTAGCGGGACAGATACGCAGTATTTT,CASSQTTTSGTDTQYF
-,TRBJ2-2,-,12,TRBV7-9,TGTGCCAGCAGCTTAGAACGGGGGGAGCTGTTTTTT,CASSLERGELFF
medium-sized,TRBJ2-7,-,11,TRBV7-9,TGTGCCAGCAGCTTTCGTTACGAGCAGTACTTC,CASSFRYEQYF
-,TRBJ1-6,-,13,TRBV2,TGTGCCAGCAACCCGTCGGATAATTCACCCCTCCACTTT,CASNPSDNSPLHF
-,TRBJ2-1,TRBD2,15,TRBV15,TGTGCCACCAGGCGGGGGGCCAATCCCTACAATGAGCAGTTCTTC,CATRRGANPYNEQFF
-,TRBJ1-1,TRBD1,13,TRBV9,TGTGCCAGCAGCAAAGCCTTACAGGGGGAAGCTTTCTTT,CASSKALQGEAFF
-,TRBJ2-1,TRBD2,14,TRBV9,TGTGCCAGCAGCGGGACTAGCGGGGTTAATGAGCAGTTCTTC,CASSGTSGVNEQFF
-,TRBJ2-7,-,14,TRBV28,TGTGCCAGCACTACGGGCGGGGAACCCTACGAGCAGTACTTC,CASTTGGEPYEQYF
few,TRBJ1-1,-,11,TRBV20-1,TGCAGTGCTAGAGATTTTCCAGGAGCTTTCTTT,CSARDFPGAFF
-,TRBJ1-1,TRBD1,15,TRBV12-5,TGTGCTAGTGGTTTGGGGGACAGGGGGCAAGGTGAAGCTTTCTTT,CASGLGDRGQGEAFF
-,TRBJ1-2,TRBD1,16,TRBV7-2,TGTGCCAGCAGCTTAGCGGGACAGGGGGCGAACTATGGCTACACCTTC,CASSLAGQGANYGYTF
-,TRBJ1-4,-,11,TRBV28,TGTGCCAGCAGGGAGGGGGAAAAACTGTTTTTT,CASREGEKLFF
once,TRBJ2-2,TRBD1,13,TRBV2,TGTGCCAGCACCAGGACAGGGGGCGGGGAGCTGTTTTTT,CASTRTGGGELFF
-,TRBJ2-1,-,15,TRBV7-7,TGTGCTAGCAGCTTGAGGGCGGGGGCTAACAATGAGCAGTTCTTC,CASSLRAGANNEQFF
-,TRBJ2-1,TRBD2,14,TRBV29-1,TGCAGCGTACGACTAGCGGGCCCTAACAATGAGCAGTTCTTC,CSVRLAGPNNEQFF
-,TRBJ1-1,TRBD1,15,TRBV11-2,TGTGCCAGCAGCTTAGATGTAGGGGGCCGGGCTGAAGCTTTCTTT,CASSLDVGGRAEAFF
large,TRBJ2-1,-,15,TRBV2,TGTGCCAGCAGGCGAGGACAGAACCCGTACAATGAGCAGTTCTTC,CASRRGQNPYNEQFF
-,TRBJ1-2,-,14,TRBV27,TGTGCCAGCAGTTTGGGGGGATGGGACTATGGCTACACCTTC,CASSLGGWDYGYTF
-,TRBJ2-7,TRBD1,14,TRBV7-6,TGTGCCAGCAGCCAGGGGCAGGGGGCGGGGGAGCAGTACTTC,CASSQGQGAGEQYF
-,TRBJ1-2,-,12,TRBV29-1,TGCAGCGTTGTTCGTCAGAACTATGGCTACACCTTC,CSVVRQNYGYTF
few,TRBJ2-1,TRBD2,16,TRBV2,TGTGCCAGCAGCCCTGGCGGGGGGGGACTGTACAATGAGCAGTTCTTC,CASSPGGGGLYNEQFF
-,TRBJ1-2,-,13,TRBV7-7,TGTGCTAGCAGCTTAGGCAGGAACTATGGCTACACCTTC,CASSLGRNYGYTF
-,TRBJ1-1,TRBD1,14,TRBV2,TGTGCCAGCAGTAAAGGACAGGGAGACACTGAAGCTTTCTTT,CASSKGQGDTEAFF
-,TRBJ2-3,TRBD1,14,TRBV6-4,TGTGCCAGCAGTGGGACAGGGCACACAGATACGCAGTATTTT,CASSGTGHTDTQYF
-,TRBJ2-2,TRBD2,19,TRBV4-3,TGCGCCAGCAGCCAAGATCAAGCTAGCGGGACGAACGGCGCCGGGGAGCTGTTTTTT,CASSQDQASGTNGAGELFF
-,TRBJ1-5,-,14,TRBV7-2,TGTGCCAGCAGCTTGGGGGAGGGTGGGCGGCCCCAGCATTTT,CASSLGEGGRPQHF
-,TRBJ2-5,TRBD1,12,TRBV6-1,TGTGCCGGCCAGACAGGGGCGGAGACCCAGTACTTC,CAGQTGAETQYF